The 5 T cell receptor beta chains given below trace back to one sample, sequenced in a study of T cell repertoires in cytomegalovirus infection. No antigen is known for these receptors. Each CDR3 protein gets one entry after TCRdb re-called the reads with MiXCR. The sample has approximately 910,000 distinct CDR3 sequences; roughly 30% are singletons. Source: cultured CD8+ T cells from PBMCs, taken from culture after CMV antigen stimulation. These receptors all stem from a human donor in good health (CMV status not recorded). Some clones in this sample may be carry-over from other donors' samples.

This clonotype has ten or more counts. V usage is TRBV12-3 or TRBV12-4 and J usage is TRBJ2-7, with 10 positions matching TRBD2. This CDR3 comprises 14 residues. Losses at the gene ends were 5 bases for V and 5 bases for J; bases not matched to a gene: 6. The CDR3 DNA follows: TGTGCCAGCAGTATTAGCGGGGGGAGAAACGAGCAGTACTTC. Encoded protein: CASSISGGRNEQYF.

On this clonotype: A junction end diverges from the germline sequence, so it may reflect a read error. V usage is TRBV4-3 and J usage is TRBJ1-1; 12 positions match TRBD1. Looked up from germline, CDR1 is LGHNA and CDR2 is YSLEER. The CDR3 covers 15 residues. The CDR3 reads CASSQDWSGQGATIF. In DNA form, the CDR3 reads TGCGCCAGCAGCCAAGATTGGTCGGGACAGGGGGCTACCATCTTT.

The chain couples TRBV28 to TRBJ2-1, with D unclear. V shed 6 bases and J shed 0 bases, with 9 bases lying between them. The V gene's germline CDR1 is MDHEN and CDR2 SYDVKM. The CDR3 is 14 amino acids. The CDR3 DNA reads TGTGCCAGCAGGCGCCCTGGCTCCTACAATGAGCAGTTCTTC. Its translation is CASRRPGSYNEQFF.

The J gene is TRBJ2-7, the V gene TRBV12-5; the match to TRBD1 covers 8 bases. Germline CDR1 LGHNT, CDR2 FRNRAP. Trimming cost V 6 bases and J 7 bases; bases outside gene matches: 14. CDR3 size: 15 residues. In DNA, the CDR3 is TGTGCTAGTGGCTCCGACAGGGGATTCTTCTTGGAGCAGTACTTC. Amino acids: CASGSDRGFFLEQYF.

As DNA, the CDR3 is TGTGCCAGTAGTATAGCGGGGCCTGAAGCTTTCTTT. Encoded protein: CASSIAGPEAFF. The chain is built from TRBV19 and TRBJ1-1; D may be TRBD1 (5 bases). CDR3 size: 12 residues. Germline values: CDR1 LNHDA, CDR2 SQIVND (reference sequence). The germline V and J ends were trimmed by 1 base and 6 bases, with 6 bases remaining between them.